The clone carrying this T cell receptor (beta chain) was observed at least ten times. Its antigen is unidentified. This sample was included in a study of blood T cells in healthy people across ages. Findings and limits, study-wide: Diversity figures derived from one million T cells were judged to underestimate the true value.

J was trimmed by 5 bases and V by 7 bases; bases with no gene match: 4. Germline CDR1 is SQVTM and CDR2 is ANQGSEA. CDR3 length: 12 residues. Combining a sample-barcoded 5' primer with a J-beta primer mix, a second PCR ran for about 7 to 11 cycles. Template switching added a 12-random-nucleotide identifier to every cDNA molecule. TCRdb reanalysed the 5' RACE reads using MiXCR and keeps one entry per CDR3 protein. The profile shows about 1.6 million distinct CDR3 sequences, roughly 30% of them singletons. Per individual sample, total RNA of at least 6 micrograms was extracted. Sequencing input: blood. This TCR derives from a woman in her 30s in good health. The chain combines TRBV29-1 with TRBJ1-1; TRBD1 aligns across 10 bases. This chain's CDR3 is CSGRTGGTEAFF. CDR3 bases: TGCAGCGGCCGGACAGGGGGGACTGAAGCTTTCTTT. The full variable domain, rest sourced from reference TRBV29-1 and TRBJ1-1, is SAVISQKPSRDICQRGTSLTIQCQVDSQVTMMFWYRQQPGQSLTLIATANQGSEATYESGFVIDKFPISRPNLTFSTLTVSNMSPEDSSIYLCSGRTGGTEAFFGQGTRLTVV.